These 19 T cell receptor beta chains were sequenced from one sample in a study of human T cells and chemical hapten exposure. Using its own MiXCR run on the RACE reads, TCRdb lists one record per CDR3 protein. The sample yields under 90,000 distinct CDR3 sequences, approximately 9% seen once. Time point meaning: patch test 2, 6 weeks after DPC sensitization. Stated treatment: therapeutic diphenylcyclopropenone sensitization with weekly scalp DPC. The sequenced sample was whole blood, obtained in connection with sensitization to the hapten diphenylcyclopropenone (DPC). The receptors were gathered from a woman aged 45-65 years with alopecia areata. Some clones in this sample may be carry-over from other donors' samples.

The chain recombines TRBV20-1 with TRBJ1-2, with a tentative D call TRBD1 (5 bases). V was shortened by 0 bases and J by 7 bases, with 9 bases between the two germline ends. This CDR3 has 12 residues. CDR1 is DFQATT, CDR2 SNEGSKA, per germline (reference sequence). The CDR3 spells CSARDIGGGYTF. The CDR3 bases are TGCAGTGCTAGAGATATCGGGGGTGGCTACACCTTC.

This clonotype was observed many times. The V and J genes are TRBV5-1 and TRBJ2-6; D assignment may be TRBD1 or TRBD2 (6 bases each). This CDR3 contains 17 residues. V lost 0 bases and J lost 0, with 10 bases in between. Germline values: CDR1 SGHRS, CDR2 YFSETQ. CDR3 region: CASSLEGGSSGANVLTF. CDR3 DNA sequence: TGCGCCAGCAGCTTGGAAGGGGGGAGCTCTGGGGCCAACGTCCTGACTTTC.

This clonotype was recorded a few times. The chain employs TRBV2 and TRBJ2-3; D unclear. There are 12 residues in the CDR3. Trimming left V 1 base short and J 4 bases short, with 3 bases between. Germline loops: CDR1 SNHLY, CDR2 FYNNEI. The chain's CDR3 is CASSEESDTQYF. In DNA form, the CDR3 reads TGTGCCAGCAGTGAAGAATCAGATACGCAGTATTTT.

The chain carries TRBV29-1 and TRBJ2-3, with 7 bases matching TRBD2. The CDR3 has 16 residues. V shed 3 bases, J shed 4 bases, and the junction held 13 bases outside the gene matches. Germline-derived CDR1 and CDR2 are SQVTM and ANQGSEA. CDR3 DNA: TGCAGCGTTGAGGGAGCCTGGGCGGGAGTGGCAGATACGCAGTATTTT. It is translated as CSVEGAWAGVADTQYF.

This clonotype came up many times. The chain has TRBV29-1 and TRBJ1-1; D unresolved. The CDR3 loop spans 11 amino acids. Germline V CDR1 and CDR2: SQVTM, ANQGSEA. Trimming took 5 bases from V and 1 from J, leaving 5 bases between them. DNA of the CDR3: TGCAGCGTTCAGCGGAACACTGAAGCTTTCTTT. It translates to CSVQRNTEAFF.

This clonotype was detected only a few times. CDR3 residues: CASSSSSTDTQYF. The CDR3 bases are TGTGCCAGCAGCTCTTCTAGCACAGATACGCAGTATTTT. V usage is TRBV7-3 and J usage is TRBJ2-3, with D unclear. Deletions cut 4 bases from V and 0 bases from J, with 5 bases between. The length of the CDR3 is 13 residues. The V gene's germline CDR1 is SGHTA and CDR2 FQGTGA.

This clonotype has at least ten counts. The chain joins TRBV25-1 to TRBJ2-1; D is unclear. CDR1 and CDR2 (germline): MGHDK, SYGVNS. V shed 1 base and J shed 5 bases, with 9 bases lying between them. CDR3 length: 14 residues. The DNA of the CDR3 is TGTGCCAGCAGTGAATCCAGCCAAGACAATGAGCAGTTCTTC. It yields the protein CASSESSQDNEQFF.

This clonotype was picked up many times. The chain carries TRBV24-1 and TRBJ2-7, with 10 bases identical to TRBD2. V was pared by 3 bases and J by 2 bases, with 0 bases of the junction left unmatched. Per germline, CDR1 KGHDR and CDR2 SFDVKD. This CDR3 is 14 amino acids long. CDR3: CATSDSGRAYEQYF. Here the CDR3 DNA reads TGTGCCACCAGTGATAGCGGGAGGGCCTACGAGCAGTACTTC.

This clonotype came up many times. The chain employs TRBV30 and TRBJ2-5, with D tentatively TRBD1 or TRBD2 (6 bases each). The V gene lost 3 bases and the J gene lost 4 bases, with 9 bases spanning the gap. The CDR3 covers 12 residues. The germline V gene has CDR1 GTSNPN and CDR2 SVGIG (reference sequence). In nucleotides, the CDR3 is TGTGCCTGGAGCAGGGGAGGAGAGACCCAGTACTTC. Encoded protein: CAWSRGGETQYF.

This clonotype was seen at least ten times. CDR3 in DNA: TGCAGTGCTAGGACGACTAGCGGTAGCTCCTACAATGAGCAGTTCTTC. It translates to CSARTTSGSSYNEQFF. The chain recombines TRBV20-1 with TRBJ2-1; 9 bases align to TRBD2. Germline trimming cut 3 bases from V and 0 bases from J; bases unmatched to any gene: 6. CDR1 DFQATT and CDR2 SNEGSKA come from the germline V gene (reference sequence). The CDR3 is 16 residues long.

Only a few counts were recorded for this clonotype. The chain combines TRBV27 with TRBJ2-3; no firm D call. V lost 5 bases and J 0 bases, leaving 9 bases between the germline ends. The CDR3 consists of 14 residues. Germline CDR1 reads MNHEY; CDR2 reads SMNVEV (reference sequence). This chain's CDR3 is CASSPEPSTDTQYF. CDR3 nucleotides: TGTGCCAGCAGTCCAGAGCCCAGCACAGATACGCAGTATTTT.

This clonotype was seen many times. This chain connects TRBV6-5 to TRBJ1-1; possible D gene TRBD1, 5 bases. CDR1 and CDR2 from the germline V gene are MNHEY and SVGAGI. Deletions cut 6 bases from V and 6 bases from J, with 17 bases between. The CDR3 has 14 amino acids. CDR3 region: CASRTGTPGAEAFF. The CDR3 DNA reads TGTGCCAGCAGAACCGGGACCCCGGGCGCTGAAGCTTTCTTT.

V gene TRBV9 combines with J gene TRBJ2-1; either TRBD1 or TRBD2 may fit D (5 bases each). CDR1 and CDR2 from the germline V gene are SGDLS and YYNGEE. This CDR3 contains 13 residues. The V gene lost 4 bases and the J gene lost 10 bases, with 15 bases spanning the gap. This chain's CDR3 is CASSPGPTLEQFF. The CDR3 DNA follows: TGTGCCAGCAGCCCGGGACCGACTTTGGAGCAGTTCTTC.

In this sample, this clonotype turned up a few times. The chain carries TRBV6-5 and TRBJ2-5; TRBD2 is a possible D gene (6 bases). Trimming took off 2 bases at V and 2 bases at J, with 6 bases between the two ends. The CDR3 is 13 amino acids. Germline CDR1 reads MNHEY; CDR2 reads SVGAGI. CDR3: CASSYGLQETQYF. DNA of the CDR3: TGTGCCAGCAGTTACGGACTACAAGAGACCCAGTACTTC.

This clonotype was detected a few times. The chain is built from TRBV12-3 or TRBV12-4 and TRBJ1-5; no clear D. Trimming removed 6 bases from V and 9 bases from J, with 12 bases in between. The CDR3 contains 12 residues. The CDR3 reads CASSPGRLPQHF. The CDR3, as DNA: TGTGCCAGCAGCCCCGGCAGACTGCCCCAGCATTTT.

This clonotype has just a few counts. The chain employs TRBV7-8 and TRBJ1-5; 10 bases are shared with TRBD1. V was clipped by 5 bases and J by 3 bases; unmatched bases: 4. CDR3 size: 15 residues. CDR1 is SGHVS, CDR2 FQNEAQ, per germline. CDR3: CASSLTGGNNQPQHF. DNA for the CDR3: TGTGCCAGCAGCCTGACAGGGGGCAACAATCAGCCCCAGCATTTT.

The chain joins TRBV10-3 to TRBJ1-1; the D gene is possibly TRBD1 (6 bases). Per germline, CDR1 ENHRY and CDR2 SYGVKD. CDR3 size: 13 residues. V lost 4 bases to trimming and J lost 2 bases, with 8 bases between them. Here the CDR3 reads CAISGGANTEAFF. The DNA of the CDR3 is TGTGCCATCAGTGGGGGGGCTAACACTGAAGCTTTCTTT.

This clonotype was recorded at least ten times. The chain employs TRBV6-2 or TRBV6-3 and TRBJ1-6; D perhaps matches TRBD1 (6 bases). Germline values: CDR1 MNHEY, CDR2 SVGEGT. V was clipped by 5 bases and J by 11 bases, with 13 bases between them. This CDR3 region has 13 residues. The CDR3 here is CASSPGGGPPLHF. The CDR3 nucleotides are TGTGCCAGCAGTCCCGGGGGCGGTCCACCCCTCCACTTT.

The sample holds a few counts of this clonotype. The rearrangement joins TRBV12-3 or TRBV12-4 to TRBJ1-5; possible D gene TRBD1, 6 bases. The CDR3 has 13 residues. Trimming stripped 7 bases from V and 9 bases from J, with 16 bases between. CDR3 protein: CASTVDSHRPQHF. In DNA, the CDR3 is TGTGCCAGCACCGTGGACAGTCATAGGCCCCAGCATTTT.